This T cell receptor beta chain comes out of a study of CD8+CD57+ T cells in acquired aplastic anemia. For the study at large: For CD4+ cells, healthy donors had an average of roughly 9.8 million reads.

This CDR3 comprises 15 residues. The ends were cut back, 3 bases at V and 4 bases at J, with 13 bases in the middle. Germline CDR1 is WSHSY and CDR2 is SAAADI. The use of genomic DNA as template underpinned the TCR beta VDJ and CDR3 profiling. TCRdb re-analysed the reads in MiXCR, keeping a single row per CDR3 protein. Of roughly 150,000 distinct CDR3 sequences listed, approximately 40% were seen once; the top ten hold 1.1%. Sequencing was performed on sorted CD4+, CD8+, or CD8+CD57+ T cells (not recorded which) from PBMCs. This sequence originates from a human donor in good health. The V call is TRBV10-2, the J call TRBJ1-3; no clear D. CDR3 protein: CASSDLGVAGNTIYF. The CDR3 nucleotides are TGCGCCAGCAGTGATCTCGGGGTCGCAGGAAACACCATATATTTT.